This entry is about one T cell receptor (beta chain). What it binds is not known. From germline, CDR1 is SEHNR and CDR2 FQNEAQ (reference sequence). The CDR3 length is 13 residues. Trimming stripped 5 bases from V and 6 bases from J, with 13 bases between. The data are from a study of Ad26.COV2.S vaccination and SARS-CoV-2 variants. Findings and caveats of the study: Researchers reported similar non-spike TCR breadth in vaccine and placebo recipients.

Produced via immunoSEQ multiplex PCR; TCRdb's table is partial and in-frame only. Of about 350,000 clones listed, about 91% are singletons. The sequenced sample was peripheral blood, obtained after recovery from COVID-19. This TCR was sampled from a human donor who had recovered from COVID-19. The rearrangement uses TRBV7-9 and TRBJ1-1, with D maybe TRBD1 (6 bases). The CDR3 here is CASSLEQGSEAFF. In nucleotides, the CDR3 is TGTGCCAGCAGCCTAGAACAGGGCTCTGAAGCTTTCTTT.